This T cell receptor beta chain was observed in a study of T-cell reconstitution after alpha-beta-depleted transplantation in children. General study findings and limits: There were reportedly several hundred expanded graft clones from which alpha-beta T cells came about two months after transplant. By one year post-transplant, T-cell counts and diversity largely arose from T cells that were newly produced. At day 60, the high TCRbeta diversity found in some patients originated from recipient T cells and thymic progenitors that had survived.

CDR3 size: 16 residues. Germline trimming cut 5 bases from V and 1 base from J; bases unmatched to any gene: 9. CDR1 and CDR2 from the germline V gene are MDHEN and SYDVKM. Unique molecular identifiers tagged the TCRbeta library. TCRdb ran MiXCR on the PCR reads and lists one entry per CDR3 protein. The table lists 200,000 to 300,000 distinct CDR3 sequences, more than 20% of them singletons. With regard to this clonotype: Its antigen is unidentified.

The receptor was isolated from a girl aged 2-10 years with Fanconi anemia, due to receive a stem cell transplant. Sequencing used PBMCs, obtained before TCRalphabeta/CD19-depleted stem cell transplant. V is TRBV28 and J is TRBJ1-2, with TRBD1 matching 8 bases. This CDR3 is CASSQDRGRINYGYTF. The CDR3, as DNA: TGTGCCAGCAGTCAAGACAGGGGTCGGATTAACTATGGCTACACCTTC.